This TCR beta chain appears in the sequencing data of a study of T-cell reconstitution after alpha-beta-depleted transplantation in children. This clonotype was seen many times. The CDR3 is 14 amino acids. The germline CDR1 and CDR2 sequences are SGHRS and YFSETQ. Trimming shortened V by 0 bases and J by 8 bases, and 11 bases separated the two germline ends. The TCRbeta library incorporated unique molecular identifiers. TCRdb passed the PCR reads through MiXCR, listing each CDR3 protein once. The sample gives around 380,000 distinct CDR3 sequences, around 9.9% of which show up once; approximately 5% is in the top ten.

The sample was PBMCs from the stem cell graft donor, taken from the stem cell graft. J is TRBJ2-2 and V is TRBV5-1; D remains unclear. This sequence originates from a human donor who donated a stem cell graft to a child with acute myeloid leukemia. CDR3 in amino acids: CASSLVGSGGELFF. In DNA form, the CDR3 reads TGCGCCAGCAGCTTGGTTGGATCTGGAGGGGAGCTGTTTTTT.